This T cell receptor beta chain originates from a study of sequential checkpoint blockade in melanoma. TCRdb keeps only in-frame clones here, not all; method: immunoSEQ multiplex PCR. The table shows roughly 20,000 clones, with 65% to 85% occurring only once. Treatment defined: randomized to nivolumab then ipilimumab (arm A) or the reverse (arm B). DNA-damaging chemotherapy had not been given to any patient beforehand. Sorted cells were live CD3+CD8+, lacking CD19 and CD56, from PBMCs. The CDR3 spans 14 residues. The V gene's germline CDR1 is SGDLS and CDR2 YYNGEE. Trimming stripped 3 bases from V and 9 bases from J, with 16 bases between.

The sequence derives from a human donor with melanoma. The rearrangement links TRBV9 to TRBJ2-1; TRBD2 might be the D (6 bases). The material sequenced was CD8+ T cells sorted from blood (inferred from file names), taken from a patient given nivolumab and ipilimumab in sequence. CDR3 bases: TGTGCCAGCAGCGAATTTAGAGGAGGGCCTGAGCAGTTCTTC. The encoded protein is CASSEFRGGPEQFF.